The clone carrying this T cell receptor (beta chain) was recorded a few times. Its antigen is currently unknown. These data originate in a study of Graves' ophthalmopathy and Graves' hyperthyroidism. At the level of the study: The authors collected peripheral blood at initial diagnosis, before any treatment.

Study-level results: Sensitivity of roughly 88% and specificity of approximately 81% were achieved when a 13-signature model separated ophthalmopathy from stable hyperthyroidism. Its predictions of ophthalmopathy progression gave the model 65% to 71% sensitivity and roughly 72% specificity. Blood was where most expanded thyroid clonotypes above 0.001 frequency also turned up.

This CDR3 has 13 residues. V lost 8 bases to trimming and J lost 5 bases, with 15 bases between them. From RNA, the CDR3 regions of TCR beta chains were amplified and sequenced. Second-round multiplex PCR came after first-round RT-PCR with HTBI primers. TCRdb used MiXCR to reprocess the multiplex PCR reads, holding one entry per CDR3 protein. This table has 600,000 to 650,000 distinct CDR3 sequences, 20% to 25% appearing once. This clonotype was sampled from a woman between 18 and 29 years old with stable Graves' hyperthyroidism. Some clones in this sample may be carry-over from other donors' samples. The chain carries TRBV12-3 or TRBV12-4 and TRBJ1-1; no reliable D call. Sequenced: peripheral blood. CDR3 DNA sequence: TGTGCCAGCCGAGAGAGAAGTCAGACTGAAGCTTTCTTT. Amino acid sequence: CASRERSQTEAFF.